Following are 5 T cell receptor beta chains from one sample sequenced in a study of T cells in women clearing cervical HPV infection. TCRdb's copy holds only in-frame clones and misses some; the assay was immunoSEQ multiplex PCR. The table lists fewer than 30,000 clones, with 5% to 8.5% in the top ten. Sequenced sample: blood buffy coat. These receptors originate from a woman between 18 and 69 years old with a cervical HPV16 infection that either progressed to CIN3+ or cleared (not recorded which).

Incomplete CDR3 DNA: TGTGCCAGCTCACCAGGAGACAGGGAAAAG. Protein product: CASSPGDREK. The whole CDR3 protein is CASSPGDREKLFF. V and J are TRBV18 and TRBJ2-2; 7 bases line up with TRBD1. The read ends 3 residues early relative to the CDR3; the germline J gene fills the gap. The CDR3 loop spans 13 amino acids. Germline CDR1 KGHSH, CDR2 LQKENI.

With regard to this clone: Read data end 3 residues before the CDR3 end; the end is taken from the germline J gene. The chain links TRBV11-3 to TRBJ2-5, with a weak D call TRBD2 (6 bases). CDR3 length equals 15 residues. The germline V gene encodes CDR1 SGHNT and CDR2 YENEEA. The chain's CDR3 is CASSFVGGGADTQYF. CDR3 DNA (partial): TGTGCCAGCAGCTTTGTGGGAGGCGGGGCAGATACC.

Turning to this clone: Sequencing ends 3 residues short of the CDR3 end; the germline J gene provides the rest. The V and J genes are TRBV20-1 and TRBJ2-7; 14 bases agree with TRBD2. From germline, CDR1 is DFQATT and CDR2 SNEGSKA (reference sequence). The V gene end was trimmed by 6 bases and the J gene end by 6 bases; junction bases not matched to a gene: 7. The CDR3 loop spans 14 amino acids. CDR3 loop: CSAHRLAGGLEQYF. Partial CDR3 DNA: TGCAGTGCCCACCGACTAGCGGGGGGGCTCGAG.

A note on this clone: The observed sequence ends 3 residues before the CDR3 terminus, with the missing tail filled in from the germline J gene. The genes are TRBV19 and TRBJ2-2; 8 bases agree with TRBD2. This CDR3 has 16 amino acids. Germline loops: CDR1 LNHDA, CDR2 SQIVND (reference sequence). V gave up 7 bases and J gave up 4 bases; unmatched junction bases: 11. This chain's CDR3 is CASTLEGLGGTGELFF. Partial CDR3 DNA: TGTGCCAGTACCCTGGAGGGACTAGGGGGCACCGGGGAG.

Regarding this clone: Sequencing ends 3 residues short of the CDR3 end; the germline J gene provides the rest. This sequence joins TRBV20-1 and TRBJ2-1, with D perhaps TRBD1 (6 bases). The CDR3 extends over 13 amino acids. CDR1 is DFQATT, CDR2 SNEGSKA, per germline (reference sequence). Trimming removed 7 bases at V and 2 bases at J, with 12 bases between. The CDR3 is CSGQGSPYNEQFF. CDR3 DNA (partial): TGCAGTGGGCAGGGGTCTCCCTACAATGAG.